This TCR beta chain was found in a study of brain T cells in children with intractable seizures. This CDR3 comprises 15 residues. Per the germline V gene, CDR1 is LGHDT and CDR2 is YNNKEL (reference sequence). Notes on the study in general: Pre- and post-surgery blood differed in depth, so pre-surgery absences may be undersampling. Only CDR3 sequence similarity suggested viral specificity, without known HCMV serostatus.

On this clone: Its target is not known. At one of its ends the junction is not consistent with the germline gene, which may arise from a read error. Additional DNA sequences in this sample encode the identical CDR3.

The table came from immunoSEQ multiplex PCR; TCRdb's copy has only in-frame clones and leaves some out. The data show hundreds of thousands of clones, roughly 92% seen once. Time point defined: blood from clinic visit 5 months post-surgery; TSC patient then seizure free. Sequencing was limited to surgery cases with top T cell transcript signatures in brain tissue. Patients received at least one anti-epileptic drug before surgery. The chain joins TRBV3-1 (or the pseudogene TRBV3-2) to TRBJ1-2; 7 bases agree with TRBD1. The input for sequencing was peripheral blood, taken about 5 months after surgery. This clonotype was sampled from a boy younger than two with tuberous sclerosis and intractable seizures. The DNA for the CDR3 is TGCGCCAGCAGCCAAGAGAAGACAGGGCCCTTGGGCTACACCTTC. It specifies CASSQEKTGPLGYTF.